The 17 T cell receptor beta chains reported below all come from one sample, sequenced in a study of control samples from healthy donors and cancer patients. The table came from immunoSEQ multiplex PCR; TCRdb's copy has only in-frame clones and leaves some out. The sample carries roughly 94,000 clones, around 84% recorded once. Sequencing input: PBMCs. These receptors all come from a man aged 70 or older with lung cancer.

This clone was counted only a few times. The genes are TRBV6-1 and TRBJ1-5, with 7 nucleotides matching TRBD1. The CDR3 totals 15 residues. CDR1 and CDR2 (germline): MNHNS, SASEGT. The junction had 5 bases not matched to a gene; V was cut back by 0 bases and J by 6 bases. The DNA of the CDR3 is TGTGCCAGCAGTGAAGCAGGGGGCACAGGTCAGCCCCAGCATTTT. This gives the protein CASSEAGGTGQPQHF.

The rearrangement uses TRBV19 and TRBJ1-3; D unclear. Between the trimmed V and J ends, which lost 5 bases and 0 bases, there was a span of 14 bases. Germline-derived CDR1 and CDR2 are LNHDA and SQIVND (reference sequence). CDR3 size: 16 residues. In DNA, the CDR3 is TGTGCCAGTAGTGCCCTGGGTTATTCCTCTGGAAACACCATATATTTT. It yields the protein CASSALGYSSGNTIYF.

The chain recombines TRBV6-5 with TRBJ2-7; D is perhaps TRBD1 (6 bases). The CDR3 contains 13 residues. CDR1 and CDR2 from the germline V gene are MNHEY and SVGAGI. Trimming stripped 5 bases from V and 3 bases from J, with 11 bases between. In DNA, the CDR3 is TGTGCCAGCAGTATATCAGGGGACTACGAGCAGTACTTC. Translated, it gives CASSISGDYEQYF.

The V call is TRBV2, the J call TRBJ2-5; 7 nucleotides match TRBD1. V lost 5 bases and J lost 1; bases outside the gene matches: 7. This CDR3 comprises 15 residues. Germline lookup yields CDR1 SNHLY and CDR2 FYNNEI. CDR3 DNA sequence: TGTGCCAGCAGTCTGGGGACAGACCGCCAAGAGACCCAGTACTTC. Residues: CASSLGTDRQETQYF.

The chain recombines TRBV19 with TRBJ1-3, with unresolved D. The CDR3 length is 10 residues. Trimming removed 6 bases from V and 6 bases from J, with 3 bases in between. Germline-derived CDR1 and CDR2 are LNHDA and SQIVND (reference sequence). The DNA for the CDR3 is TGTGCCAGTAGGAAAAACACCATATATTTT. Its translation: CASRKNTIYF. Combining the CDR3 with reference TRBV19 and TRBJ1-3 gives the whole variable domain DGGITQSPKYLFRKEGQNVTLSCEQNLNHDAMYWYRQDPGQGLRLIYYSQIVNDFQKGDIAEGYSVSREKKESFPLTVTSAQKNPTAFYLCASRKNTIYFGEGSWLTVV.

The rearrangement joins TRBV30 to TRBJ1-1; no clear D. Trimming took 3 bases from V and 0 from J, leaving 8 bases between them. Germline V lookup: CDR1 GTSNPN, CDR2 SVGIG (reference sequence). The CDR3 extends over 13 amino acids. CDR3 in DNA: TGTGCCTGGAGAACAGCGTTGAACACTGAAGCTTTCTTT. Translation gives CAWRTALNTEAFF.

This chain uses TRBV27 with TRBJ2-7, with D unresolved. V was pared by 3 bases and J by 5 bases, with 14 bases between. The CDR3 spans 14 residues. The germline V gene has CDR1 MNHEY and CDR2 SMNVEV (reference sequence). This CDR3 is CASSLTRATDEQYF. CDR3 coding DNA: TGTGCCAGCAGTTTGACTCGGGCTACGGACGAGCAGTACTTC.

This sequence joins TRBV21-1 and TRBJ2-3. TRBV21-1 is recorded as a pseudogene. The CDR3 sequence is 14 residues long. CDR3 amino acids: CASRTPSVPDTQYF. CDR3 sequence (DNA): TGTGCCAGCCGGACCCCAAGCGTTCCAGATACGCAGTATTTT.

The rearrangement uses TRBV28 and TRBJ1-3, with D possibly being TRBD1 (5 bases). The CDR3 sequence is 17 residues long. The V end was cut by 3 bases, the J end by 0 bases, with 15 bases between. Germline CDR1 and CDR2: MDHEN and SYDVKM. In DNA, the CDR3 is TGTGCCAGCAGTTTCCTTTTGGGACCGAACTCTGGAAACACCATATATTTT. Protein: CASSFLLGPNSGNTIYF.

This clone came up once. The V call is TRBV15, the J call TRBJ2-3, with TRBD1 identical over 11 bases. V lost 0 bases and J lost 5; bases outside the gene matches: 7. The CDR3 length is 17 residues. The V gene's germline CDR1 is LNHNV and CDR2 YYDKDF (reference sequence). CDR3 amino acids: CATSREHGTGGGDTQYF. In nucleotides, the CDR3 is TGTGCCACCAGCAGAGAGCACGGGACAGGGGGAGGAGATACGCAGTATTTT.

The chain has TRBV30 and TRBJ2-1; tentative D call: TRBD2 (5 bases). From germline, CDR1 is GTSNPN and CDR2 SVGIG (reference sequence). With 0 bases removed from V and 8 bases from J, the gap between germline ends came to 11 bases. The CDR3 sequence is 13 residues long. The CDR3 loop reads CAWSVQSGYEQFF. CDR3 sequence (DNA): TGTGCCTGGAGTGTACAGTCGGGGTATGAGCAGTTCTTC.

The chain links TRBV11-3 to TRBJ2-3; TRBD2 matches 7 bases. The V and J ends lost 0 bases and 5 bases, in that order; junction bases with no gene match: 8. The CDR3 totals 16 residues. Germline-derived CDR1 and CDR2 are SGHNT and YENEEA. The CDR3 coding sequence is TGTGCCAGCAGCTTAGATCTGAGCGGGGTGAGAGATACGCAGTATTTT. Translation gives CASSLDLSGVRDTQYF.

This chain joins TRBV5-3 and TRBJ2-5, with D perhaps being TRBD1 or TRBD2 (5 bases each). TRBV5-3 is placed among ORFs of uncertain function. V lost 3 bases to trimming and J lost 3 bases, with 15 bases between them. The CDR3 consists of 15 residues. The DNA of the CDR3 is TGTGCCAGAAGCTCCGGACGGGGCGCGGAAGAGACCCAGTACTTC. Protein: CARSSGRGAEETQYF.

The CDR3 region has the DNA TGTGCCAGCAGCCAAGTTCAAGTTCCTACCTACGAGCAGTACTTC. Its protein is CASSQVQVPTYEQYF. V gene TRBV3-1 (or the pseudogene TRBV3-2) combines with J gene TRBJ2-7; D is uncertain. The V gene lost 1 base and the J gene lost 2 bases, with 12 bases spanning the gap. The CDR3 contains 15 residues. Germline CDR1 is LGHDT and CDR2 is YNNKEL (reference sequence).

This clone has a handful of counts. The chain uses TRBV10-1 and TRBJ2-2; the D is unclear. The germline gives CDR1 WNHNN, CDR2 SYGVQD (reference sequence). This CDR3 is 13 amino acids long. The ends were cut back, 5 bases at V and 6 bases at J, with 10 bases in the middle. The chain's CDR3 is CASSSLRSGELFF. CDR3 nucleotides: TGCGCCAGCAGTTCTCTTCGGTCCGGGGAGCTGTTTTTT.

This rearrangement joins TRBV5-1 to TRBJ2-5; tentative D call: TRBD1 (6 bases). V lost 5 bases and J 4 bases, leaving 15 bases between the germline ends. Germline-derived CDR1 and CDR2 are SGHRS and YFSETQ. This CDR3 contains 14 residues. CDR3 region: CASRTGFWVETQYF. As DNA, the CDR3 is TGCGCCAGCAGAACAGGGTTTTGGGTAGAGACCCAGTACTTC.

This rearrangement joins TRBV4-3 to TRBJ2-3; 11 nucleotides agree with TRBD2. The ends lost 4 bases at V and 1 base at J; junction bases unmatched: 7. The germline V gene encodes CDR1 LGHNA and CDR2 YSLEER. The CDR3 has 17 amino acids. CDR3 loop: CASSLSLSGGGTDTQYF. The CDR3 nucleotides are TGCGCCAGCAGCCTCTCCCTTAGCGGGGGGGGCACAGATACGCAGTATTTT.